These 8 T cell receptor beta chains originate from one sample sequenced in a study of cytomegalovirus exposure and HLA in healthy donors. PCR was performed using 60 Vbeta and 13 Jbeta primers. Libraries were prepared by immunoSEQ multiplex PCR; TCRdb keeps only in-frame clonotypes and omits some of them. The sample includes some 160,000 clones, approximately 80% of them seen just once. The sequencing sample was made of PBMCs. Source of these receptors: a man younger than 35 in good health and CMV-seronegative.

V and J are TRBV13 and TRBJ2-3; D is perhaps TRBD2 (5 bases). The germline gives CDR1 PRHDT, CDR2 FYEKMQ (reference sequence). CDR3 length: 18 amino acids. V was cut by 5 bases and J by 0 bases, with 21 bases left in between. The CDR3 reads CASSPQWGDYLSTDTQYF. CDR3 bases: TGTGCCAGCAGCCCCCAGTGGGGAGACTACCTTAGCACAGATACGCAGTATTTT.

CDR3 in DNA: TGTGCCAGCAGAACCCGTCTCGGACATTTCACAGATACGCAGTATTTT. It codes for CASRTRLGHFTDTQYF. This chain links TRBV7-9 with TRBJ2-3; perhaps TRBD1 as D (5 bases). The germline V gene has CDR1 SEHNR and CDR2 FQNEAQ (reference sequence). V lost 6 bases and J 2 bases, leaving 18 bases between the germline ends. This CDR3 is built from 16 residues.

The chain has TRBV18 and TRBJ2-4, with 7 bases matching TRBD1. Germline V CDR1 and CDR2: KGHSH, LQKENI. The CDR3 totals 15 residues. The trim removed 3 bases at V and 4 bases at J, leaving 6 bases unmatched. CDR3 in DNA: TGTGCCAGCTCACCTCGGACAGGAGAAAAAAACATTCAGTACTTC. Its protein product is CASSPRTGEKNIQYF.

The chain has TRBV4-3 and TRBJ2-2, with TRBD1 matching 9 bases. This CDR3 is 15 amino acids long. The V and J ends lost 7 bases and 6 bases, in that order; junction bases with no gene match: 9. The germline V gene has CDR1 LGHNA and CDR2 YSLEER. The CDR3 nucleotides are TGCGCCAGCAACAGGGGGCCGGTCGACGCCGGGGAGCTGTTTTTT. This sequence encodes CASNRGPVDAGELFF.

The chain joins TRBV6-5 to TRBJ1-6; no firm D call. Trimming left V 2 bases short and J 0 bases short, with 5 bases between. Germline loops: CDR1 MNHEY, CDR2 SVGAGI. The CDR3 totals 15 residues. The CDR3 here is CASSYASSYNSPLHF. In DNA, the CDR3 is TGTGCCAGCAGTTACGCGTCCTCCTATAATTCACCCCTCCACTTT.

The chain uses TRBV7-9 and TRBJ1-3, with D tentatively TRBD1 (6 bases). In germline, CDR1 is SEHNR, CDR2 FQNEAQ (reference sequence). The CDR3 spans 16 residues. Trimming pared 1 base from V and 0 bases from J, leaving 10 bases between. In DNA form, the CDR3 reads TGTGCCAGCAGCTTAGGACAGGCGGCCTCTGGAAACACCATATATTTT. Its protein is CASSLGQAASGNTIYF.

This clone was picked up a small number of times. The gene calls are TRBV30 and TRBJ2-7; 11 nucleotides agree with TRBD1. The V segment lost 2 bases and the J segment 4 bases; nucleotides outside the gene matches: 4. The CDR3 extends over 14 amino acids. Per germline, CDR1 GTSNPN and CDR2 SVGIG (reference sequence). The CDR3 sequence: CAWSQRDRGYEQYF. In DNA form, the CDR3 reads TGTGCCTGGAGTCAGCGGGACAGGGGGTACGAGCAGTACTTC.

The gene calls are TRBV7-9 and TRBJ2-7; 7 bases are shared with TRBD2. This CDR3 region has 12 residues. The germline gives CDR1 SEHNR, CDR2 FQNEAQ (reference sequence). The V gene end was trimmed by 6 bases and the J gene end by 6 bases; junction bases not matched to a gene: 5. CDR3 in DNA: TGTGCCAGCAGGGCCCAGCGGGGCGAGCAGTACTTC. It yields the protein CASRAQRGEQYF.